The 20 T cell receptor beta chains given below trace back to one sample, sequenced in a study of blood T cell repertoires in COVID-19. Generated by immunoSEQ multiplex PCR, the TCRdb table keeps only in-frame clones and is missing some. The sample contains fewer than 75,000 clones, more than 70% of which appear only once. The specimen was peripheral blood. All receptors derive from a man in his fifties with active COVID-19.

V gene TRBV30 combines with J gene TRBJ1-1; the match to TRBD1 covers 9 bases. V dropped 4 bases and J dropped 10; count of bases not matched to a gene: 10. Germline-derived CDR1 and CDR2 are GTSNPN and SVGIG (reference sequence). This CDR3 is built from 13 residues. CDR3 sequence reads: CAWNRQGEGVAFF. CDR3 sequence (DNA): TGTGCCTGGAACAGACAGGGGGAAGGAGTAGCTTTCTTT.

The chain carries TRBV3-1 (or the pseudogene TRBV3-2) and TRBJ2-2; TRBD1 might be the D (6 bases). Germline CDR1 is LGHDT and CDR2 is YNNKEL (reference sequence). The CDR3 runs 15 residues. V shed 6 bases and J shed 1 base, with 12 bases lying between them. The DNA of the CDR3 is TGTGCCAGCAGAGTATCGGGACAGAACACCGGGGAGCTGTTTTTT. Translation: CASRVSGQNTGELFF.

The gene calls are TRBV19 and TRBJ1-2; D may be TRBD1 (5 bases). V was clipped by 3 bases and J by 7 bases, with 9 bases between them. Germline V gene sequence: CDR1 LNHDA, CDR2 SQIVND (reference sequence). This CDR3 spans 12 amino acids. Here the CDR3 reads CASSMAGRGYTF. The CDR3 bases are TGTGCCAGTAGTATGGCAGGGCGTGGCTACACCTTC.

The chain joins TRBV11-2 to TRBJ2-1; TRBD2 matches at 10 bases. This CDR3 is built from 16 residues. V lost 1 base and J lost 6; bases outside the gene matches: 6. Germline CDR1 SGHAT, CDR2 FQNNGV. The CDR3 sequence is CASSLAALAGVNEQFF. The CDR3 nucleotides read TGTGCCAGCAGCTTAGCTGCGCTAGCGGGAGTCAATGAGCAGTTCTTC.

The chain is built from TRBV9 and TRBJ2-1, with D tentatively TRBD2 (6 bases). Trimming left V 3 bases short and J 9 bases short, with 19 bases between. The CDR3 totals 15 residues. Germline assignment: CDR1 SGDLS and CDR2 YYNGEE. CDR3 residues: CASSETTSSPSEQFF. In nucleotides, the CDR3 is TGTGCCAGCAGCGAAACGACTAGTTCACCGTCTGAGCAGTTCTTC.

The J gene is TRBJ2-7, the V gene TRBV11-2; TRBD2 might be the D (6 bases). Trimming left V 6 bases short and J 0 bases short, with 15 bases between. The V gene's germline CDR1 is SGHAT and CDR2 FQNNGV. CDR3 length: 15 amino acids. The CDR3 nucleotides are TGTGCCAGCAGTCAAGGCCCTAGCGACTCCTACGAGCAGTACGTC. It specifies CASSQGPSDSYEQYV.

CDR3 nucleotide sequence: TGTGCCAGTAACCCTCGACAGGGGTTCGAGCAGTACTTC. This gives the protein CASNPRQGFEQYF. The gene calls are TRBV19 and TRBJ2-7; 8 nucleotides line up with TRBD1. Trimming cost V 7 bases and J 6 bases; bases outside gene matches: 8. This CDR3 contains 13 residues. The V gene's germline CDR1 is LNHDA and CDR2 SQIVND (reference sequence).

CDR3 sequence reads: CASGQYNSPLHF. For the CDR3, the DNA is TGTGCCAGCGGACAGTATAATTCACCCCTCCACTTT. This rearrangement joins TRBV7-9 to TRBJ1-6; D may be TRBD1 (6 bases). CDR3 length equals 12 residues. The V end was cut by 8 bases, the J end by 4 bases, with 6 bases between. Germline V CDR1 and CDR2: SEHNR, FQNEAQ (reference sequence).

This rearrangement joins TRBV5-4 to TRBJ1-2; tentative D call: TRBD1 (5 bases). The CDR3 has 15 residues. The germline CDR1 and CDR2 sequences are SGHNT and YYREEE (reference sequence). Trimming left V 6 bases short and J 4 bases short, with 19 bases between. CDR3 region: CASTQTGRGIYGYTF. The DNA for the CDR3 is TGTGCCAGCACCCAAACGGGTAGGGGCATCTATGGCTACACCTTC.

This chain connects TRBV29-1 to TRBJ1-2, with unresolved D. Germline V gene lookup returns CDR1 SQVTM and CDR2 ANQGSEA. This CDR3 is built from 12 residues. V was clipped by 3 bases and J by 0 bases, with 5 bases between them. Here the CDR3 reads CSVERTNYGYTF. The CDR3 region has the DNA TGCAGCGTTGAGAGGACTAACTATGGCTACACCTTC.

V is TRBV11-2 and J is TRBJ2-1, with 9 positions matching TRBD2. Per the germline V gene, CDR1 is SGHAT and CDR2 is FQNNGV. V shed 0 bases and J 11 bases; nucleotides not matched to a gene: 8. The CDR3 covers 15 residues. In DNA form, the CDR3 reads TGTGCCAGCAGCTTAGAAGGGCAGCGGGGGGTTCAGCAGTTCTTC. It translates to CASSLEGQRGVQQFF. Filled out from reference TRBV11-2 and TRBJ2-1, the complete variable domain reads EAGVAQSPRYKIIEKRQSVAFWCNPISGHATLYWYQQILGQGPKLLIQFQNNGVVDDSQLPKDRFSAERLKGVDSTLKIQPAKLEDSAVYLCASSLEGQRGVQQFFGPGTRLTVL.

The chain combines TRBV9 with TRBJ2-1, with D perhaps matching TRBD2 (8 bases). Germline V lookup: CDR1 SGDLS, CDR2 YYNGEE. V was trimmed by 1 base and J by 8 bases, leaving 19 bases between them. The CDR3 contains 16 residues. In DNA form, the CDR3 reads TGTGCCAGCAGCGTATCCGGGGGGGACAGTGGGGATGAGCAGTTCTTC. This translates into CASSVSGGDSGDEQFF.

The CDR3: CASGRDRAVGEQYF. In DNA, the CDR3 is TGTGCCAGCGGGCGGGACAGGGCGGTTGGCGAGCAGTACTTC. The rearrangement joins TRBV5-4 to TRBJ2-7; 9 bases align to TRBD1. This CDR3 spans 14 amino acids. In germline, CDR1 is SGHNT, CDR2 YYREEE (reference sequence). The V segment lost 7 bases and the J segment 6 bases; nucleotides outside the gene matches: 11.

The rearrangement uses TRBV21-1 and TRBJ1-2; TRBD1 reflects the table's D call only, with no check against the DNA. TRBV21-1 is a pseudogene. This CDR3 region has 13 residues. The CDR3 region has the DNA TGTGCCAGCGGCCGGTATGGGCTATGGGGCTACACCTTC. It encodes CASGRYGLWGYTF.

A single count supports this clone. CDR3 sequence (DNA): TGTGCCACCAGTGACGCTCTCAGGGTAGGGGAGCTGTTTTTT. It is translated as CATSDALRVGELFF. V gene TRBV24-1 combines with J gene TRBJ2-2; D may be TRBD1 (5 bases). The CDR3 consists of 14 residues. Trimming pared 4 bases from V and 8 bases from J, leaving 13 bases between. Germline V gives CDR1 KGHDR, CDR2 SFDVKD.

V is TRBV19 and J is TRBJ1-6; perhaps TRBD1 as D (5 bases). Trimming took 7 bases from V and 7 from J, leaving 14 bases between them. CDR1 is LNHDA, CDR2 SQIVND, per germline (reference sequence). This CDR3 region has 14 residues. This chain's CDR3 is CASTLGGINSPLHF. The CDR3 coding sequence is TGTGCCAGTACCCTGGGGGGTATCAATTCACCCCTCCACTTT.

CDR3 sequence reads: CASSLGPGQGSRNEQFF. For the CDR3, the DNA is TGCGCCAGCAGCCTGGGACCGGGACAGGGATCCAGGAATGAGCAGTTCTTC. J is TRBJ2-1 and V is TRBV5-1; 9 positions match TRBD1. The ends lost 4 bases at V and 7 bases at J; junction bases unmatched: 15. The CDR3 extends over 17 amino acids. Per germline, CDR1 SGHRS and CDR2 YFSETQ.

V and J are TRBV5-1 and TRBJ2-2, with D possibly being TRBD2 (5 bases). Germline V gene sequence: CDR1 SGHRS, CDR2 YFSETQ. V lost 0 bases and J 0 bases, leaving 6 bases between the germline ends. This CDR3 is 15 amino acids long. CDR3 protein: CASSLVGANTGELFF. The CDR3 DNA is TGCGCCAGCAGCTTGGTCGGGGCGAACACCGGGGAGCTGTTTTTT.

V is TRBV7-9 and J is TRBJ2-3, with D tentatively TRBD1 (6 bases). The ends were cut back, 0 bases at V and 5 bases at J, with 12 bases in the middle. Per the germline V gene, CDR1 is SEHNR and CDR2 is FQNEAQ (reference sequence). CDR3 size: 15 residues. In DNA, the CDR3 is TGTGCCAGCAGCTTAGCGGGGGCTAGGGGAGATACGCAGTATTTT. The encoded protein is CASSLAGARGDTQYF. The full variable domain, with the rest looked up from reference TRBV7-9 and TRBJ2-3, is DTGVSQNPRHKITKRGQNVTFRCDPISEHNRLYWYRQTLGQGPEFLTYFQNEAQLEKSRLLSDRFSAERPKGSFSTLEIQRTEQGDSAMYLCASSLAGARGDTQYFGPGTRLTVL.

V and J are TRBV6-2 or TRBV6-3 and TRBJ2-7, with D unclear. With 4 bases removed from V and 0 bases from J, the gap between germline ends came to 10 bases. Germline lookup yields CDR1 MNHEY and CDR2 SVGEGT. CDR3 length: 14 residues. CDR3 bases: TGTGCCAGCAGTTCACTCATAATCTCCTACGAGCAGTACGTC. Its protein product is CASSSLIISYEQYV.